One and the same sample provided the 16 T cell receptor beta chains below, sequenced in a study of blood T cell repertoires in COVID-19. Some clones are missing from TCRdb's copy, which holds only in-frame ones; the method was immunoSEQ multiplex PCR. The sample carries 200,000 to 250,000 clones, roughly 84% recorded once. The sample comprised PBMCs or T cells enriched from blood (not recorded which). The receptors here all came from a woman between 40 and 55 years old who had recovered from COVID-19.

The rearrangement uses TRBV30 and TRBJ1-4, with 10 nucleotides matching TRBD1. The CDR3 extends over 14 amino acids. Germline V gene lookup returns CDR1 GTSNPN and CDR2 SVGIG (reference sequence). Trimming removed 0 bases from V and 7 bases from J; junction bases left unmatched: 2. The chain's CDR3 is CAWSVGTGVEKLFF. CDR3 nucleotides: TGTGCCTGGAGTGTCGGGACAGGGGTTGAAAAACTGTTTTTT.

The rearrangement joins TRBV4-1 to TRBJ2-3; no definite D call. Germline CDR1 and CDR2: MGHRA and YSYEKL. V was clipped by 1 base and J by 2 bases, with 7 bases between them. The CDR3 sequence is 14 residues long. This CDR3 reads CASSQGRSTDTQYF. CDR3 nucleotide sequence: TGCGCCAGCAGCCAAGGCCGGTCCACAGATACGCAGTATTTT.

The J gene is TRBJ2-2, the V gene TRBV5-6; D unclear. Germline CDR1 and CDR2: SGHDT and YYEEEE. Trimming took 4 bases from V and 8 from J, leaving 6 bases between them. The CDR3 is made up of 11 amino acids. The CDR3 is CASSATGELFF. CDR3 in DNA: TGTGCCAGCAGCGCCACAGGGGAGCTGTTTTTT.

The V call is TRBV5-8, the J call TRBJ1-4; D not certain. Germline loops: CDR1 SGHTS, CDR2 YDEGEE. V shed 0 bases and J shed 3 bases, with 15 bases lying between them. This CDR3 spans 17 amino acids. CDR3 in amino acids: CASSLVVGVGANEKLFF. The CDR3 nucleotides are TGTGCCAGCAGCTTGGTGGTCGGGGTTGGCGCTAATGAAAAACTGTTTTTT.

The V gene is TRBV3-1 (or the pseudogene TRBV3-2), the J gene TRBJ2-2, with 10 bases matching TRBD2. Germline trimming cut 6 bases from V and 6 bases from J; bases unmatched to any gene: 4. The CDR3 has 14 residues. Germline V lookup: CDR1 LGHDT, CDR2 YNNKEL (reference sequence). The CDR3 spells CASRSSGSAGELFF. The CDR3 coding sequence is TGTGCCAGCAGGTCTAGCGGGAGTGCCGGGGAGCTGTTTTTT.

CDR3 sequence reads: CASRVAGGTYNEQFF. Here the CDR3 DNA reads TGTGCCAGCAGGGTAGCGGGAGGTACCTACAATGAGCAGTTCTTC. The rearrangement links TRBV28 to TRBJ2-1, with 10 bases matching TRBD2. The CDR3 has 15 residues. Trimming at V came to 6 bases and at J to 2 bases, leaving 4 bases not matched to a gene. Germline assignment: CDR1 MDHEN and CDR2 SYDVKM.

This sequence joins TRBV27 and TRBJ2-7, with TRBD2 matching over 11 bases. With 6 bases clipped from V and 1 base from J, the junction kept 5 bases outside the gene matches. The germline V gene has CDR1 MNHEY and CDR2 SMNVEV (reference sequence). The CDR3 length is 15 residues. CDR3: CASSPGTSGSYEQYF. In nucleotides, the CDR3 is TGTGCCAGCAGCCCCGGGACTAGCGGTTCCTACGAGCAGTACTTC.

The chain is built from TRBV7-2 and TRBJ2-3, with TRBD2 matching over 16 bases. CDR1 and CDR2 from the germline V gene are SGHTA and FQGNSA. Trimming removed 6 bases from V and 4 bases from J; junction bases left unmatched: 10. The length of the CDR3 is 18 residues. The CDR3 DNA is TGTGCCAGCAGTTATGGACCCGGGACTAGCGGGAGGGCAGATACGCAGTATTTT. Its translation: CASSYGPGTSGRADTQYF.

The rearrangement joins TRBV18 to TRBJ1-1; 8 nucleotides line up with TRBD1. Germline assignment: CDR1 KGHSH and CDR2 LQKENI. The J segment lost 3 bases and the V segment lost 5 bases, leaving 2 bases of the junction unmatched. The CDR3 is 13 residues long. CDR3 protein: CASSSDRDTEAFF. CDR3 nucleotides: TGTGCCAGCTCATCGGACAGGGACACTGAAGCTTTCTTT.

This chain joins TRBV6-5 and TRBJ2-7; 7 bases fit TRBD1. Germline V gene data show CDR1 as MNHEY and CDR2 as SVGAGI. With V trimmed by 4 bases and J by 3 bases, 3 bases remained unmatched. This CDR3 contains 13 residues. The CDR3 DNA sequence: TGTGCCAGCAGTTCCCGGGACAGCTACGAGCAGTACGTC. This encodes CASSSRDSYEQYV.

This CDR3 is CASSIDQGAEKLFF. CDR3 nucleotides: TGTGCCAGTAGTATAGATCAGGGGGCCGAAAAACTGTTTTTT. The rearrangement links TRBV19 to TRBJ1-4; 8 positions agree with TRBD1. Germline CDR1 is LNHDA and CDR2 is SQIVND (reference sequence). The junction had 2 bases not matched to a gene; V was cut back by 0 bases and J by 8 bases. There are 14 residues in the CDR3.

The chain couples TRBV2 to TRBJ1-1; 8 nucleotides line up with TRBD1. J was trimmed by 4 bases and V by 6 bases; bases with no gene match: 10. This CDR3 region has 15 residues. The germline V gene has CDR1 SNHLY and CDR2 FYNNEI. CDR3 region: CASSPTGVTGTEAFF. The CDR3 DNA sequence: TGTGCCAGCAGCCCGACAGGGGTGACGGGCACTGAAGCTTTCTTT.

The gene calls are TRBV27 and TRBJ2-3, with a weak D call TRBD2 (6 bases). This CDR3 spans 13 amino acids. V lost 5 bases, J lost 5 bases, and 11 bases lay in between. Germline V gene lookup returns CDR1 MNHEY and CDR2 SMNVEV (reference sequence). The CDR3 loop reads CASSEQAGDTQYF. The CDR3 DNA reads TGTGCCAGCAGTGAACAAGCGGGAGATACGCAGTATTTT.

The J gene is TRBJ1-1, the V gene TRBV4-1; D is possibly TRBD1 (5 bases). The germline V and J ends were trimmed by 3 bases and 2 bases, with 13 bases remaining between them. Germline V gives CDR1 MGHRA, CDR2 YSYEKL. The CDR3 covers 15 residues. CDR3 bases: TGCGCCAGCAGCCATCTAGGGAGGGGTAACACTGAAGCTTTCTTT. It is translated as CASSHLGRGNTEAFF.

V usage is TRBV5-1 and J usage is TRBJ1-1; D unclear. CDR3 size: 12 residues. Germline V gives CDR1 SGHRS, CDR2 YFSETQ. V gave up 1 base and J gave up 11 bases, with 12 bases separating them. The CDR3 sequence: CASSLTAGNAFF. CDR3 coding DNA: TGCGCCAGCAGCTTGACAGCGGGGAATGCTTTCTTT.

The chain employs TRBV9 and TRBJ2-1, with 15 bases matching TRBD2. From germline, CDR1 is SGDLS and CDR2 YYNGEE. Trimming removed 4 bases from V and 3 bases from J; junction bases left unmatched: 8. CDR3 length: 18 amino acids. The CDR3 sequence: CASSPRTSGRALYNEQFF. The CDR3 DNA is TGTGCCAGCAGCCCCCGGACTAGCGGGAGGGCCCTCTACAATGAGCAGTTCTTC. Variable domain in full (rest from reference TRBV9 and TRBJ2-1): DSGVTQTPKHLITATGQRVTLRCSPRSGDLSVYWYQQSLDQGLQFLIQYYNGEERAKGNILERFSAQQFPDLHSELNLSSLELGDSALYFCASSPRTSGRALYNEQFFGPGTRLTVL.